This paragraph covers one T cell receptor beta chain sequence. Its antigen is unidentified. This sample is part of a study of cytomegalovirus exposure and HLA in healthy donors. Study-wide results and limits: Prior analysis indicated that the majority of TCR beta V segments exhibited productivity approximately 87% or approximately 30% of the time. Cytomegalovirus-associated TCR beta chains were listed, numbering 150 to 200.

The CDR3 runs to 19 residues. PCR involved 60 Vbeta and 13 Jbeta primers. TCRdb's table, derived via immunoSEQ multiplex PCR, lists solely in-frame clones and lacks some. This table holds about 190,000 clones, 70% to 75% found once. The rearrangement links TRBV12-2 to TRBJ1-5. TRBV12-2 is a known pseudogene. Sequenced: PBMCs. The clonotype comes from a man aged 25 to 45 in good health and CMV-seropositive. In DNA form, the CDR3 reads TGTGCAAGTCGCTTAGTAGGCCCAGGTAAACGGGATAGCAATCAGCCCCAGCATTTT. Protein product: CASRLVGPGKRDSNQPQHF.